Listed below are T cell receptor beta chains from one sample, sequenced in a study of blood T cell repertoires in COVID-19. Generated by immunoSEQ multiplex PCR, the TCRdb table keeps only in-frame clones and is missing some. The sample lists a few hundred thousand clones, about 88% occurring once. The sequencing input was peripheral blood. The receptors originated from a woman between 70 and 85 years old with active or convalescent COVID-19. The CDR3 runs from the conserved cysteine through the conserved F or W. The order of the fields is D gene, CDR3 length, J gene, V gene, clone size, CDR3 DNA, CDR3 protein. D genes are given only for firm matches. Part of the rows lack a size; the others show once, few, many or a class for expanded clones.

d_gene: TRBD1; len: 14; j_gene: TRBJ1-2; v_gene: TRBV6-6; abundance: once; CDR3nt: TGTGCCAGCAGTTACTATGGCAGGGGGCCTGGCTACACCTTC; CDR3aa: CASSYYGRGPGYTF
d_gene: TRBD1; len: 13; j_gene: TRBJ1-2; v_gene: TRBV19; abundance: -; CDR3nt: TGTGCCAGTAGTATGGCACAGGGGATTGGCTACACCTTC; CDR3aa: CASSMAQGIGYTF
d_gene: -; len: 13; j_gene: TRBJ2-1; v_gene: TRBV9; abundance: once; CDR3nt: TGTGCCAGCAGCGTAGACATGTACAATGAGCAGTTCTTC; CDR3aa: CASSVDMYNEQFF
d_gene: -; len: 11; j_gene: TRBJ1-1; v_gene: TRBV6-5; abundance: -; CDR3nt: TGTGCCAGCCGGGGGAACACTGAAGCTTTCTTT; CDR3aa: CASRGNTEAFF
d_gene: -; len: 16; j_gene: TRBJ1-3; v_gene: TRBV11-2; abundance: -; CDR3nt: TGTGCCAGCAGCCGCGATGGAGGGGCTTCTGGAAACACCATATATTTT; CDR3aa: CASSRDGGASGNTIYF
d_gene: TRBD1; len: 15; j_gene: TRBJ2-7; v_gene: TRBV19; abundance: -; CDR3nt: TGTGCCAGTAGTACGCCGGGACAGGGGGCTTACGAGCAGTACTTC; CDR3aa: CASSTPGQGAYEQYF
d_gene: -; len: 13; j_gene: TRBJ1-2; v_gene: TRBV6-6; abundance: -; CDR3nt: TGTGCCAGCAGTTACTCTGCGCGGAATGGCTACACCTTC; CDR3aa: CASSYSARNGYTF
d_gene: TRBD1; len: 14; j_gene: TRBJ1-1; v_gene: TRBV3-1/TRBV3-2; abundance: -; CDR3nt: TGTGCCAGCAGGGAACAGGGGGTGAACACTGAAGCTTTCTTT; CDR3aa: CASREQGVNTEAFF
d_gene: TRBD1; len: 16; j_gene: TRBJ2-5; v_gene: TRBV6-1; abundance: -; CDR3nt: TGTGCCAGCAGTGAATATCCAGGGGGCCCCCAAGAGACCCAGTACTTC; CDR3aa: CASSEYPGGPQETQYF
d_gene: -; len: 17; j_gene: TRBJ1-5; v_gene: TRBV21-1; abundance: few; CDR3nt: TGTGCCAGCAGCAAAGTCGATTACAGGGGACTTCATCAGCCCCAGCATTTT; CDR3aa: CASSKVDYRGLHQPQHF
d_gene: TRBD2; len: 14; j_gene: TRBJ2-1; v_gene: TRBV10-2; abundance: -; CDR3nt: TGCGCCAGCAGTGAGCGGGGGGGCTACAATGAGCAGTTCTTC; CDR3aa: CASSERGGYNEQFF
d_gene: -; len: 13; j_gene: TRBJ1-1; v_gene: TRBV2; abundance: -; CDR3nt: TGTGCCAGCAGTGAAGGCAGGGTAGTTGAAGCTTTCTTT; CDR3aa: CASSEGRVVEAFF
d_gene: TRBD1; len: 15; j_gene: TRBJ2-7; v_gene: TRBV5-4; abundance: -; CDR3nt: TGTGCCAGCAGCTTCGGACAGGGAGTGCCCTACGAGCAGTACTTC; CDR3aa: CASSFGQGVPYEQYF
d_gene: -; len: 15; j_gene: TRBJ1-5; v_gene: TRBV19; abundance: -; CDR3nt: TGTGCCAGTAGTATGAACGTTCGGTTCAATCAGCCCCAGCATTTT; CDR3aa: CASSMNVRFNQPQHF
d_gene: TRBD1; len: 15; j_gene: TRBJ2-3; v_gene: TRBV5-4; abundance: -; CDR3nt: TGTGCCAGCAGCTTGGAGGGGGCGGTCGCAGATACGCAGTATTTT; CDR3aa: CASSLEGAVADTQYF
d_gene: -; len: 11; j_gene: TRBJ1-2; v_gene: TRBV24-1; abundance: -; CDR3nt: TGTGCCACCGGGGGCAACTATGGCTACACCTTC; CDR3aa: CATGGNYGYTF
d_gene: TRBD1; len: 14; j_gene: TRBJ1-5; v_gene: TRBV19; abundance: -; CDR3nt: TGTGCCAGTAGTCATGGGACAGGGGCTCAGCCCCAGCATTTT; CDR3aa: CASSHGTGAQPQHF
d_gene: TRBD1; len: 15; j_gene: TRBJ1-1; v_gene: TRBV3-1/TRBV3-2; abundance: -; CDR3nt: TGTGCCAGCAGCCAAACAGGGGGTTCGAACACTGAAGCTTTCTTT; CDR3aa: CASSQTGGSNTEAFF
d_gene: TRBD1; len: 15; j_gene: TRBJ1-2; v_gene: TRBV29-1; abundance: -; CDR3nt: TGCAGCGTTGAAGATCCGGGGCAGGGGGACTATGGCTACACCTTC; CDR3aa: CSVEDPGQGDYGYTF
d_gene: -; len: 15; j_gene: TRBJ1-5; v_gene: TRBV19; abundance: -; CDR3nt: TGTGCCAGTACCCCGACAGATTATAGCAATCAGCCCCAGCATTTT; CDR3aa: CASTPTDYSNQPQHF
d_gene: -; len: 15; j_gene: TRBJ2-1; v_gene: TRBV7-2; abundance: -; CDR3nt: TGTGCCAGCAGCTTATATACCCCGCCTCGGGGGGAGCAGTTCTTC; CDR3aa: CASSLYTPPRGEQFF
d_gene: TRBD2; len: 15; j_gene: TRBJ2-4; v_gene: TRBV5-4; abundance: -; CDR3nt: TGTGCCAGCAGCTCGGGGGGGATCCCAAAAAACATTCAGTACTTC; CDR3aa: CASSSGGIPKNIQYF
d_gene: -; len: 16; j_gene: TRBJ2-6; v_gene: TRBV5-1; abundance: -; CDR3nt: TGCGCCAGCAGCTTGCCCGTCTTTAGTGGGGCCAACGTCCTGACTTTC; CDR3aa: CASSLPVFSGANVLTF
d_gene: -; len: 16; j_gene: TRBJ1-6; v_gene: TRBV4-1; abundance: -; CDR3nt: TGCGCCAGCAGCCAAGGGGGCAGTTCCTATAATTCACCCCTCCACTTT; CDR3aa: CASSQGGSSYNSPLHF
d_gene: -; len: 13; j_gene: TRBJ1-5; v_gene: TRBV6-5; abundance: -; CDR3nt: TGTGCCAGCAGTTTTGACAGAGATCAGCCCCAGCATTTT; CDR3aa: CASSFDRDQPQHF
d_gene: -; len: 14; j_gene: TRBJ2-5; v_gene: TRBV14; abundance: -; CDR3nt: TGTGCCAGCAGCTCATGGACAGGGAGGGGGACCCAGTACTTC; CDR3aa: CASSSWTGRGTQYF
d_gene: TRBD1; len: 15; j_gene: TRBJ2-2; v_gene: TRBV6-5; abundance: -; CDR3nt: TGTGCCAGCGGCGGGACAGGGACTGGCAGCGGGGAGCTGTTTTTT; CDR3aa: CASGGTGTGSGELFF
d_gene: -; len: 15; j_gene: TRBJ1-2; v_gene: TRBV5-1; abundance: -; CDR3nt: TGCGCCAGCAGCTTTAGTCAGGGGTCTGTTTATGGCTACACCTTC; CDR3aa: CASSFSQGSVYGYTF
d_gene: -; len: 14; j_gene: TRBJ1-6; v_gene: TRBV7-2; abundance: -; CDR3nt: TGTGCCAGCAGCTTAGTGGCCGATAATTCACCCCTCCACTTT; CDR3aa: CASSLVADNSPLHF
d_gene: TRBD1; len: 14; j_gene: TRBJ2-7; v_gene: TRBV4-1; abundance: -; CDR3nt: TGCGCCAGCAGCTGGACAGGGGGCTTCAACGAGCAGTACTTC; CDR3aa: CASSWTGGFNEQYF
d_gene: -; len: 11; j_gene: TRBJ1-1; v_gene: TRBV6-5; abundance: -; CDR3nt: TGTGCCAGCATTGGCCAGGGTGAAGCTTTCTTT; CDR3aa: CASIGQGEAFF
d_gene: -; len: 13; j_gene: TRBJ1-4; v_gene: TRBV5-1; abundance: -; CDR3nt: TGCGCCAGCAGCTTCGGGGTAGAGGAAAAACTGTTTTTT; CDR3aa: CASSFGVEEKLFF
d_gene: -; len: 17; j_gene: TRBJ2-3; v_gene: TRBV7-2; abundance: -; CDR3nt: TGTGCCAGCAGCTTAGGCCAACAGGGTGGGTCTCTGGATACGCAGTATTTT; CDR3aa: CASSLGQQGGSLDTQYF
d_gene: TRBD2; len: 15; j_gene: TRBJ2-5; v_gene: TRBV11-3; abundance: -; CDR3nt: TGTGCCAGCAGCTTAGAAGGGCTAGCGGGCGGGACCCAGTACTTC; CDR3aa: CASSLEGLAGGTQYF
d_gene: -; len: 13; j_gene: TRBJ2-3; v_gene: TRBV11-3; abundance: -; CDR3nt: TGTGCCAGCAGCCAGAACTATTTGGATACGCAGTATTTT; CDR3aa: CASSQNYLDTQYF
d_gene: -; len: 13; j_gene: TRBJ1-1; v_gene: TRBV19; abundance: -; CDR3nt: TGTGCCAGTAGTATTGGCGGGGGCACTGAAGCTTTCTTT; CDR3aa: CASSIGGGTEAFF
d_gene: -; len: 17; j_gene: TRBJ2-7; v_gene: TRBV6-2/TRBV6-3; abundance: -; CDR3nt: TGTGCCAGCAGTTACAGTCGGGGAGCGGCTCGCCCCAACGAGCAGTACTTC; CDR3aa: CASSYSRGAARPNEQYF
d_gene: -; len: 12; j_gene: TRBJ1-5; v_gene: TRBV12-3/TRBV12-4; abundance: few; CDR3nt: TGTGCCAGCAGTTTCGGCCAGGGACCCCAGCATTTT; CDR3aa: CASSFGQGPQHF
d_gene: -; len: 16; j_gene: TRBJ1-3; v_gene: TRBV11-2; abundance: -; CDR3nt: TGTGCCAGCAGCCGCGTCCCGAGAGGGATCGGAAACACCATATATTTT; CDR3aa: CASSRVPRGIGNTIYF